This TCR beta chain was captured in a study of T cells in Graves' hyperthyroidism and ophthalmopathy. V was cut by 1 base and J by 4 bases, with 9 bases left in between. Germline values: CDR1 DFQATT, CDR2 SNEGSKA (reference sequence). CDR3 length: 13 amino acids. Amplified TCR beta CDR3 regions derived from RNA transcripts. The TCR CDR3 was amplified in a first-round RT-PCR using the HTBI primer set. MiXCR, applied by TCRdb to the multiplex PCR reads, yields one record per CDR3 protein. The sample lists about 480,000 distinct CDR3 sequences; 22% were seen once. The sample was blood. The rearrangement uses TRBV20-1 and TRBJ2-3, with unresolved D. The TCR comes from a woman in her 70s with Graves' ophthalmopathy. CDR3 region: CSARVRPADTQYF. The CDR3 coding sequence is TGCAGTGCTAGAGTTCGCCCCGCAGATACGCAGTATTTT.